One and the same sample provided the 26 T cell receptor beta chains below, sequenced in a study of PD-1 blockade in classical Hodgkin lymphoma. Time point noted: cycle 4 day 1 (C4D1), after 6 weeks of nivolumab. Each patient's relapse followed autologous stem cell transplantation, and brentuximab vedotin exposure varied. Assay used: immunoSEQ multiplex PCR; TCRdb lists only in-frame clones, some missing. This table holds approximately 44,000 clones, 69% found once. The source material was peripheral blood mononuclear cells (PBMCs), sampled before the fourth cycle of nivolumab. The source is a human donor with classical Hodgkin lymphoma.

This clone has only one observation. The J gene is TRBJ2-3, the V gene TRBV4-2; 8 bases fit TRBD1. Looked up from germline, CDR1 is LGHNA and CDR2 is YNFKEQ. V was pared by 4 bases and J by 5 bases, with 14 bases of the junction left unmatched. This CDR3 spans 17 amino acids. The CDR3, as DNA: TGTGCCAGCAGCCCCGCTTTAGCAGGGGGCGGTGGAGATACGCAGTATTTT. Amino acids: CASSPALAGGGGDTQYF.

V is TRBV7-8 and J is TRBJ1-2, with a weak D call TRBD1 (5 bases). The germline CDR1 and CDR2 sequences are SGHVS and FQNEAQ. The CDR3 loop spans 15 amino acids. Deletions cut 1 base from V and 4 bases from J, with 13 bases between. Here the CDR3 reads CASSLGAGPSYGYTF. CDR3 in DNA: TGTGCCAGCAGCTTAGGGGCAGGGCCCTCCTATGGCTACACCTTC. The full variable domain, rest sourced from reference TRBV7-8 and TRBJ1-2, is GAGVSQSPRYKVAKRGQDVALRCDPISGHVSLFWYQQALGQGPEFLTYFQNEAQLDKSGLPSDRFFAERPEGSVSTLKIQRTQQEDSAVYLCASSLGAGPSYGYTFGSGTRLTVV.

This chain connects TRBV6-1 to TRBJ1-6; D gene ambiguous. Germline values: CDR1 MNHNS, CDR2 SASEGT. The V end lost 2 bases, the J end lost 9 bases, and 8 bases lay between the germline ends. The CDR3 runs to 13 residues. The CDR3 DNA follows: TGTGCCAGCAGTGAATCGGTGGGTTCACCCCTCCACTTT. This encodes CASSESVGSPLHF.

The sample holds a few counts of this clone. V and J are TRBV19 and TRBJ2-7, with 7 bases matching TRBD1. Germline V gene data show CDR1 as LNHDA and CDR2 as SQIVND (reference sequence). The CDR3 loop spans 18 amino acids. J gave up 2 bases and V 5 bases, and 18 bases lay outside the gene matches. The chain's CDR3 is CASSPGTAAFPQAYEQYF. The CDR3 bases are TGTGCCAGTAGTCCCGGGACAGCCGCCTTCCCCCAAGCCTACGAGCAGTACTTC.

CDR3 sequence (DNA): TGTGCCAGCAGCTTAGTGGCAGAAAACGAGCAGTACTTC. Encoded protein: CASSLVAENEQYF. V gene TRBV7-9 combines with J gene TRBJ2-7; D not certain. CDR3 length: 13 amino acids. Trimming took off 1 base at V and 5 bases at J, with 9 bases between the two ends. Germline V CDR1 and CDR2: SEHNR, FQNEAQ (reference sequence).

This clone was found once. This chain uses TRBV9 with TRBJ2-7; weak D call: TRBD1 (6 bases). The CDR3 spans 14 residues. The V and J ends lost 3 bases and 5 bases respectively, with 15 bases between them. Germline V gene sequence: CDR1 SGDLS, CDR2 YYNGEE. The CDR3 protein is CASSEEGVGDEQYF. CDR3 nucleotides: TGTGCCAGCAGCGAAGAGGGGGTAGGCGACGAGCAGTACTTC.

CDR3 residues: CASRGRGEVDTEAFF. The CDR3 DNA is TGTGCCTCCCGAGGACGAGGGGAGGTGGACACTGAAGCTTTCTTT. This chain uses TRBV2 with TRBJ1-1; maybe TRBD1 (5 bases). CDR1 and CDR2 (germline): SNHLY, FYNNEI. CDR3 length equals 15 residues. Trimming shortened V by 11 bases and J by 3 bases, and 22 bases separated the two germline ends.

This clone was seen once. This rearrangement joins TRBV11-2 to TRBJ2-5; TRBD1 matches at 10 bases. TRBJ2-7 explains the end of the DNA better; the J call may be wrong. The CDR3 is 15 residues long. The germline V gene has CDR1 SGHAT and CDR2 FQNNGV. CDR3 nucleotides: TGTGCCAGCAGCTTAGGGACAGGGGGTGCCTACGAGCAGTACTTC. It codes for CASSLGTGGAYEQYF.

The chain employs TRBV4-2 and TRBJ2-5, with 11 nucleotides matching TRBD2. The end of the DNA aligns better with TRBJ2-7, so the J call may be wrong. The CDR3 is 17 amino acids. Germline CDR1 reads LGHNA; CDR2 reads YNFKEQ. The CDR3 DNA is TGTGCCAGCAGCTTAAGGGGTCTAGCGGGGGGCCCCTACGAGCAGTACTTC. Translation gives CASSLRGLAGGPYEQYF.

This clone was counted a few times. The J gene is TRBJ1-2, the V gene TRBV7-9; no clear D. CDR3 length: 14 amino acids. V gave up 0 bases and J gave up 6 bases, with 11 bases separating them. Per the germline V gene, CDR1 is SEHNR and CDR2 is FQNEAQ (reference sequence). CDR3 amino acids: CASSLAGWKDGYTF. The DNA of the CDR3 is TGTGCCAGCAGCTTAGCAGGGTGGAAAGATGGCTACACCTTC.

The V call is TRBV14, the J call TRBJ2-5; no clear D gene. Trimming stripped 3 bases from V and 3 bases from J, with 8 bases between. CDR1 and CDR2 from the germline V gene are SGHDN and FVKESK. The CDR3 runs to 13 residues. The CDR3 DNA follows: TGTGCCAGCAGCCAGGGCTTTGAAGAGACCCAGTACTTC. Amino acid sequence: CASSQGFEETQYF. Combining the CDR3 with reference TRBV14 and TRBJ2-5 gives the whole variable domain EAGVTQFPSHSVIEKGQTVTLRCDPISGHDNLYWYRRVMGKEIKFLLHFVKESKQDESGMPNNRFLAERTGGTYSTLKVQPAELEDSGVYFCASSQGFEETQYFGPGTRLLVL.

The sample holds a few counts of this clone. The V and J genes are TRBV7-8 and TRBJ1-4; maybe TRBD1 (5 bases). This CDR3 region has 18 residues. Trimming stripped 0 bases from V and 0 bases from J, with 14 bases between. Germline assignment: CDR1 SGHVS and CDR2 FQNEAQ. CDR3 DNA: TGTGCCAGCAGCTTAGCGCCGGGACGGAGGGCAACTAATGAAAAACTGTTTTTT. Its protein product is CASSLAPGRRATNEKLFF.

CDR3 residues: CASSPDIAGGLVADEQFF. The CDR3 nucleotides read TGTGCCAGCAGCCCGGACATAGCGGGGGGGCTGGTCGCCGATGAGCAGTTCTTC. The genes are TRBV7-3 and TRBJ2-1; 11 bases match TRBD2. Per the germline V gene, CDR1 is SGHTA and CDR2 is FQGTGA. The V gene end was trimmed by 5 bases and the J gene end by 8 bases; junction bases not matched to a gene: 17. The CDR3 is 18 residues long.

The genes are TRBV5-1 and TRBJ2-3; D uncertain. The CDR3 is 11 amino acids. Trimming took 4 bases from V and 10 from J, leaving 10 bases between them. The germline CDR1 and CDR2 sequences are SGHRS and YFSETQ. The CDR3 loop reads CASSDGSAQYF. The CDR3 coding sequence is TGCGCCAGCAGCGACGGTTCGGCGCAGTATTTT.

The chain couples TRBV4-1 to TRBJ2-7; 10 positions agree with TRBD1. The CDR3 loop spans 13 amino acids. Germline V gene lookup returns CDR1 MGHRA and CDR2 YSYEKL. V was clipped by 9 bases and J by 2 bases; unmatched bases: 4. CDR3 sequence: CASMGQGTYEQYF. The CDR3 DNA reads TGCGCCAGTATGGGACAGGGGACCTACGAGCAGTACTTC.

The J gene is TRBJ2-3, the V gene TRBV7-9; TRBD1 is a possible D gene (6 bases). Germline-derived CDR1 and CDR2 are SEHNR and FQNEAQ (reference sequence). Trimming removed 5 bases at V and 0 bases at J, with 12 bases between. This CDR3 is built from 15 residues. The CDR3: CASSPQGESTDTQYF. DNA for the CDR3: TGTGCCAGCAGCCCACAGGGTGAGAGCACAGATACGCAGTATTTT.

The chain is built from TRBV7-8 and TRBJ2-1, with 7 bases that match TRBD1. This CDR3 spans 15 amino acids. Germline V gene data show CDR1 as SGHVS and CDR2 as FQNEAQ. The J segment lost 2 bases and the V segment lost 4 bases, leaving 5 bases of the junction unmatched. The CDR3 bases are TGTGCCAGCAGCTCGAGGACAGGAACCTACAATGAGCAGTTCTTC. It codes for CASSSRTGTYNEQFF. The full variable domain, with the rest looked up from reference TRBV7-8 and TRBJ2-1, is GAGVSQSPRYKVAKRGQDVALRCDPISGHVSLFWYQQALGQGPEFLTYFQNEAQLDKSGLPSDRFFAERPEGSVSTLKIQRTQQEDSAVYLCASSSRTGTYNEQFFGPGTRLTVL.

The chain joins TRBV13 to TRBJ1-6, with D possibly matching TRBD1 (5 bases). V was cut by 4 bases and J by 7 bases, with 14 bases left in between. Germline V gives CDR1 PRHDT, CDR2 FYEKMQ (reference sequence). The CDR3 is made up of 15 amino acids. This CDR3 reads CASSSGTVPNSPLHF. The DNA for the CDR3 is TGTGCCAGCAGCTCGGGGACGGTACCAAATTCACCCCTCCACTTT.

The V and J genes are TRBV18 and TRBJ2-3; 10 nucleotides agree with TRBD2. The V segment lost 3 bases and the J segment 5 bases; nucleotides outside the gene matches: 8. The CDR3 loop spans 16 amino acids. Germline V gives CDR1 KGHSH, CDR2 LQKENI. CDR3 protein: CASSPERGGREDTQYF. CDR3 bases: TGTGCCAGCTCACCTGAGCGGGGGGGCCGGGAAGATACGCAGTATTTT.

The chain uses TRBV19 and TRBJ1-5; a possible D gene is TRBD1 (5 bases). Germline values: CDR1 LNHDA, CDR2 SQIVND (reference sequence). V lost 5 bases and J lost 5, with 16 bases in between. The CDR3 is 15 amino acids. CDR3 amino acids: CASSGGSGFYQPQHF. The CDR3 region has the DNA TGTGCCAGTAGTGGGGGAAGTGGGTTTTATCAGCCCCAGCATTTT.

This chain links TRBV9 with TRBJ1-2; TRBD1 agrees at 7 bases. Unmatched junction bases numbered 10, after V lost 2 bases and J lost 0 bases. Germline CDR1 SGDLS, CDR2 YYNGEE. CDR3 length: 17 amino acids. The CDR3 sequence is CASSVGQQIQPNYGYTF. Written as DNA, the CDR3 is TGTGCCAGCAGCGTGGGACAGCAAATACAACCTAACTATGGCTACACCTTC.

The V gene is TRBV19, the J gene TRBJ1-1; D gene ambiguous. Germline assignment: CDR1 LNHDA and CDR2 SQIVND (reference sequence). The length of the CDR3 is 14 residues. V lost 5 bases and J 0 bases, leaving 10 bases between the germline ends. The CDR3 DNA is TGTGCCAGTAGTCTTCTCTTATTGAACACTGAAGCTTTCTTT. It encodes CASSLLLLNTEAFF.

The V call is TRBV6-6, the J call TRBJ2-7; the D gene could be TRBD1 or TRBD2 (5 bases each). The germline V gene has CDR1 MNHNY and CDR2 SVGAGI (reference sequence). Trimming took off 7 bases at V and 3 bases at J, with 22 bases between the two ends. The CDR3 loop spans 16 amino acids. In DNA form, the CDR3 reads TGTGCCAGCACTATCGACCGGCAGGGCGGAGGCTACGAGCAGTACTTC. Amino acids: CASTIDRQGGGYEQYF.

This clone was counted between two and nine times. V and J are TRBV7-9 and TRBJ2-7; maybe TRBD1 (6 bases). CDR1 and CDR2 (germline): SEHNR, FQNEAQ (reference sequence). V gave up 7 bases and J gave up 6 bases, with 13 bases separating them. This CDR3 contains 12 residues. For the CDR3, the DNA is TGTGCCAGCAAGGGGGTAGCGCGCGAGCAGTACTTC. Amino acid sequence: CASKGVAREQYF.

This chain uses TRBV30 with TRBJ1-2; no firm D call. The CDR3 sequence is 11 residues long. V lost 4 bases to trimming and J lost 8 bases, with 11 bases between them. The germline V gene encodes CDR1 GTSNPN and CDR2 SVGIG (reference sequence). The CDR3 DNA is TGTGCCTGGAATATGGGGTCGGGCTACACCTTC. Its translation is CAWNMGSGYTF.

This clone has just one count. V and J are TRBV29-1 and TRBJ1-2, with D unresolved. Trimming took 4 bases from V and 4 from J, leaving 13 bases between them. CDR1 SQVTM and CDR2 ANQGSEA come from the germline V gene. The CDR3 runs to 13 residues. This chain's CDR3 is CSVGHIQGYGYTF. The CDR3, as DNA: TGCAGCGTTGGACACATCCAAGGCTATGGCTACACCTTC.